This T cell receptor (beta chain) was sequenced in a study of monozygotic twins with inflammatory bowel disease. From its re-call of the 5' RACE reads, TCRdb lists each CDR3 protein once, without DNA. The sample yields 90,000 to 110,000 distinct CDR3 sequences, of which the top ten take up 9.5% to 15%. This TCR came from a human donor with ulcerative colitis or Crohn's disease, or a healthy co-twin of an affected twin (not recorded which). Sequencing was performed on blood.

The CDR3 loop reads CASVNRDRGSNQLQHF. This chain joins TRBV6-1 and TRBJ1-5; lacking DNA, the TRBD1 call made by TCRdb goes unchecked. Germline lookup yields CDR1 MNHNS and CDR2 SASEGT. The CDR3 has 16 amino acids.